These T cell receptor beta chains were read from a single sample in a study of beta chain features in type 1 diabetes. Sequenced by immunoSEQ multiplex PCR; TCRdb stores in-frame clones only, minus some. The profile covers roughly 350,000 clones, with roughly 11% appearing a single time and more than 0.015% taken by the ten largest. The sequenced material came from naive CD4+ T cells from blood. Every receptor here comes from a woman aged 25 to 45 in good health. CDR3s include the opening cysteine and the closing phenylalanine or tryptophan. Fields, in order: V gene, CDR3 protein.

TRBV27 CASSFLSPGGISYEQYF
TRBV5-1 CASSVAGQGVGNEQFF
TRBV28 CASRPGLAYEQYF
TRBV5-1 CASSFTGDDGYTF
TRBV7-3 CASSRGVQETQYF
TRBV2 CASTRGTSGANEQYF
TRBV4-1 CASSQVRTGTYGYTF
TRBV20-1 CSVPAETQYF
TRBV5-1 CASSSGTSGRHETQYF
TRBV11-1 CASSLVPTGTDTQYF
TRBV28 CASSLISGRGSYF
TRBV7-9 CASSASGAHTEAFF
TRBV7-2 CASSLALAGSYNEQFF
TRBV4-3 CASRTSDRVPYNEQFF
TRBV7-6 CASSVAGIEQFF
TRBV27 CASSITGTANYGYTF
TRBV6-5 CASSNRGNGYTF
TRBV4-3 CASSQGAVAGVPEQYF
TRBV4-3 CASSQGGDRGNEKLFF
TRBV4-3 CASSQESGRTEAFF
TRBV7-2 CASSPSGLSTGELFF
TRBV16 CASSQPKTGLVSPLHF
TRBV18 CASSPEAGGPYEQYF
TRBV18 CASSRDRLDEQYF